The 6 T cell receptor beta chains given below trace back to one sample, sequenced in a study of regulatory T cells in long-lasting Graves disease. iRepertoire HTBI primers and Arm-PCR of CDR3 regions built TCR beta libraries. Via MiXCR, TCRdb re-called the multiplex PCR reads, giving one row per CDR3 protein. The sample has a few hundred thousand distinct CDR3 sequences, about 25% seen once; the top ten hold approximately 28%. Noted time point: persistent/refractory GD, antithyroid drugs over 5 years with positive TRAb. RNA isolated from PBMCs was used to make the TCR library. Sequencing used peripheral blood mononuclear cells (PBMCs), obtained when the disease was refractory, from a patient treated with antithyroid drugs. These receptors were collected from a female donor with Graves disease.

This clonotype occurred many times. CDR3 residues: CASRGQTNEKLFF. The CDR3 bases are TGTGCCAGTAGGGGACAGACAAATGAAAAACTGTTTTTT. The genes are TRBV7-2 and TRBJ1-4; 7 bases match TRBD1. Per the germline V gene, CDR1 is SGHTA and CDR2 is FQGNSA. The V and J ends lost 9 bases and 5 bases, in that order; junction bases with no gene match: 6. The CDR3 totals 13 residues.

This chain uses TRBV19 with TRBJ1-5; 7 bases are shared with TRBD1. Trimming removed 5 bases from V and 0 bases from J; junction bases left unmatched: 10. The CDR3 length is 17 residues. Germline assignment: CDR1 LNHDA and CDR2 SQIVND (reference sequence). The CDR3: CASSQRQTGNSNQPQHF. CDR3 nucleotides: TGTGCCAGTAGTCAACGACAGACAGGGAATAGCAATCAGCCCCAGCATTTT.

This clonotype came up a few times. V and J are TRBV29-1 and TRBJ2-6; D call uncertain. Germline CDR1 SQVTM, CDR2 ANQGSEA. V was clipped by 4 bases and J by 0 bases, with 7 bases between them. The CDR3 spans 14 residues. The CDR3 sequence is CSVAGTSGANVLTF. DNA of the CDR3: TGCAGCGTTGCAGGCACCTCTGGGGCCAACGTCCTGACTTTC.

This clonotype was found a few times. The V gene is TRBV20-1, the J gene TRBJ2-5, with D possibly matching TRBD2 (5 bases). The CDR3 consists of 14 residues. CDR1 is DFQATT, CDR2 SNEGSKA, per germline (reference sequence). Trimming took 6 bases from V and 5 from J, leaving 19 bases between them. CDR3 in DNA: TGCAGTGCCTCCGCCCCACTAGGGTGGGAGACCCAGTACTTC. This gives the protein CSASAPLGWETQYF.

The V and J genes are TRBV5-1 and TRBJ1-2; maybe TRBD1 (6 bases). V lost 1 base and J lost 2, with 9 bases in between. Germline CDR1 and CDR2: SGHRS and YFSETQ. The CDR3 is made up of 14 amino acids. The CDR3 region has the DNA TGCGCCAGCAGCTTGACGCAGGGGAACTATGGCTACACCTTC. Encoded protein: CASSLTQGNYGYTF.

The rearrangement joins TRBV19 to TRBJ2-2; D not resolved. Germline lookup yields CDR1 LNHDA and CDR2 SQIVND (reference sequence). The CDR3 covers 12 residues. The V and J ends lost 3 bases and 5 bases respectively, with 4 bases between them. The CDR3 region has the DNA TGTGCCAGTAGTATGTGGACCGGGGAGCTGTTTTTT. It yields the protein CASSMWTGELFF.